This T cell receptor (beta chain) was observed in a study of breast tumors, draining lymph nodes, adjacent tissues. Study-wide points: Compared with basal-like, luminal-like tumors shared significantly more repertoire with nontumor tissue. Tumors had less TCR diversity than lymph nodes, more than nontumor tissue. Most tumor T cells seemingly derive from lymph node, then expand in tumor.

The germline V and J ends were trimmed by 0 bases and 7 bases, with 16 bases remaining between them. The CDR3 length is 15 residues. In germline, CDR1 is SGHRS, CDR2 YFSETQ. Of note for this clonotype: Antigen specificity is unknown. This may arise from a read error, as a much more abundant clone is one base away.

TCRdb reprocessed the multiplex PCR reads via MiXCR and lists one record per CDR3 protein. The repertoire holds 120,000 or so distinct CDR3 sequences, nearly 20% seen once, with around 3.5% in the top ten. Samples came from axillary lymph nodes draining the breast cancer. Sequenced sample: axillary lymph node tissue. This TCR was sampled from a female donor with breast cancer. Some clones in this sample may be carry-over from other donors' samples. The chain is built from TRBV5-1 and TRBJ1-2; D may be TRBD1 (6 bases). The DNA of the CDR3 is TGCGCCAGCAGCTTGGGCCGGGGGCAGGGCGGTGGCTACACCTTC. Its protein product is CASSLGRGQGGGYTF. The full variable domain, completed using reference TRBV5-1 and TRBJ1-2, is KAGVTQTPRYLIKTRGQQVTLSCSPISGHRSVSWYQQTPGQGLQFLFEYFSETQRNKGNFPGRFSGRQFSNSRSEMNVSTLELGDSALYLCASSLGRGQGGGYTFGSGTRLTVV.